The sequence of this T cell receptor (beta chain) was determined in a study of blood T cell repertoires in COVID-19. Libraries were prepared by immunoSEQ multiplex PCR; TCRdb keeps only in-frame clonotypes and omits some of them. The sample has about 120,000 clones; roughly 89% are singletons. Residents of 24 US areas, aged about 18 to 95 years, made up the participants. The germline V gene has CDR1 LGHNA and CDR2 YNFKEQ. J lost 4 bases, V lost 3 bases, and 4 bases had no gene match. The CDR3 spans 14 residues. The sequenced material came from PBMCs or T cells enriched from blood (not recorded which). This TCR came from a woman aged 25 to 39 who had recovered from COVID-19. V is TRBV4-2 and J is TRBJ2-3; 7 nucleotides agree with TRBD1. CDR3 protein: CASSQTGSADTQYF. The CDR3 bases are TGTGCCAGCAGCCAGACAGGGTCGGCAGATACGCAGTATTTT.